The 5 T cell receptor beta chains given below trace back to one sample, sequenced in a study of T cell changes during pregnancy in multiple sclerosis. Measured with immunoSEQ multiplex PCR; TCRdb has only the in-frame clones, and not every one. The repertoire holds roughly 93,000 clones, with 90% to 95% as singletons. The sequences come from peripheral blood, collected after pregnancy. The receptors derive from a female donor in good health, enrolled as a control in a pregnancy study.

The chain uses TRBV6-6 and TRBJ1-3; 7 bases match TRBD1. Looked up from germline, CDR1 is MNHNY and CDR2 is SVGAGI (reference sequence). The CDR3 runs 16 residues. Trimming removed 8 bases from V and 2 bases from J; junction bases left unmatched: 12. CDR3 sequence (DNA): TGTGCCAGCGACCGAAAGGGGGCTGGAACTGGAAACACCATATATTTT. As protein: CASDRKGAGTGNTIYF.

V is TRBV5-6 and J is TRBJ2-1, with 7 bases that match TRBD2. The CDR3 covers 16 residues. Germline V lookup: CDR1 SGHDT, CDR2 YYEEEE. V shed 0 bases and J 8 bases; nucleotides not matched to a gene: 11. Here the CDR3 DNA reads TGTGCCAGCAGCTTGGCTTTAGGCGGGGGAGACGATGAGCAGTTCTTC. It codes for CASSLALGGGDDEQFF.

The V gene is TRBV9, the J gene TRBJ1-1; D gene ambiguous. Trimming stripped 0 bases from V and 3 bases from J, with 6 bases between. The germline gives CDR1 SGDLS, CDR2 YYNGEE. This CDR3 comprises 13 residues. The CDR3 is CASSVGGDTEAFF. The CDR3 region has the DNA TGTGCCAGCAGCGTAGGCGGGGACACTGAAGCTTTCTTT.

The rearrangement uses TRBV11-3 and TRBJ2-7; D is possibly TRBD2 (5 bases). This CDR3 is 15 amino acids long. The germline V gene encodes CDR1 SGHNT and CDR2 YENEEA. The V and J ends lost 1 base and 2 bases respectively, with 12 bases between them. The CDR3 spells CASSLASGPTYEQYF. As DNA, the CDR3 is TGTGCCAGCAGCTTAGCCAGCGGTCCTACCTACGAGCAGTACTTC.

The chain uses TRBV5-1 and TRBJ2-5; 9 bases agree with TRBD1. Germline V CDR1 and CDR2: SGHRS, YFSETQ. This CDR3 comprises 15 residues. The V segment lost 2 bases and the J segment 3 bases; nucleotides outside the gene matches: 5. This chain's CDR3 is CASSLMGQGEETQYF. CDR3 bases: TGCGCCAGCAGCTTAATGGGACAGGGAGAAGAGACCCAGTACTTC.